The rows below give T cell receptor beta chains drawn from one sample of a study of regulatory T cells in long-lasting Graves disease. Each CDR3 protein gets one entry after TCRdb re-called the multiplex PCR reads with MiXCR. The table includes about 450,000 distinct CDR3 sequences, about a quarter detected once. The sequencing used peripheral blood mononuclear cells (PBMCs), collected when the disease was refractory, from a patient treated with antithyroid drugs. The origin of the receptors is a female donor with Graves disease. Each CDR3 is given with its conserved first and last residue. D genes are given only for firm matches. Clone size is not always given. Where it is, it says once, few, many or a class for expanded clones.

CDR3aa | CDR3nt | j_gene | v_gene | abundance | d_gene
CASSLGSEREYTEAFF | TGTGCCAGCAGCTTAGGATCTGAAAGGGAATACACTGAAGCTTTCTTT | TRBJ1-1 | TRBV7-9 | few | .
CSARSGTSGRKTQYF | TGCAGTGCTAGAAGCGGGACTAGCGGGAGGAAGACCCAGTACTTC | TRBJ2-5 | TRBV20-1 | . | TRBD2
CASKVQGNYGYTF | TGTGCCAGTAAAGTACAGGGCAACTATGGCTACACCTTC | TRBJ1-2 | TRBV19 | few | .
CASSIASGRYEQYF | TGTGCCAGCAGTATCGCTAGCGGGAGGTACGAGCAGTACTTC | TRBJ2-7 | TRBV28 | many | TRBD2
CASRQTSGNQETQYF | TGCGCCAGCAGGCAAACTAGCGGGAATCAAGAGACCCAGTACTTC | TRBJ2-5 | TRBV5-1 | . | TRBD2
CASSLDASANNEQFF | TGTGCCAGCAGCTTAGATGCTAGCGCCAACAATGAGCAGTTCTTC | TRBJ2-1 | TRBV11-3 | few | .
CASSESAGVGGYTF | TGTGCCAGCAGTGAATCTGCAGGGGTCGGCGGCTACACCTTC | TRBJ1-2 | TRBV6-1 | few | .
CASSQIQPQHF | TGCGCCAGCAGCCAAATTCAGCCCCAGCATTTT | TRBJ1-5 | TRBV4-3 | . | .
CASRLAGGTEVNEQYF | TGTGCCAGCAGACTAGCGGGAGGGACCGAAGTGAACGAGCAGTACTTC | TRBJ2-7 | TRBV2 | many | TRBD2
CASSPVTGGSTEAFF | TGTGCCAGCTCACCGGTAACAGGGGGATCCACTGAAGCTTTCTTT | TRBJ1-1 | TRBV18 | . | TRBD1
CASSQERRTVMNTEAFF | TGCGCCAGCAGCCAAGAACGTCGGACAGTGATGAACACTGAAGCTTTCTTT | TRBJ1-1 | TRBV4-1 | . | .
CASSPGSRSYEQYF | TGCGCCAGCAGCCCGGGGAGCAGGTCCTACGAGCAGTACTTC | TRBJ2-7 | TRBV5-1 | few | .
CASSLWDSGANVLTF | TGTGCCAGCAGCTTATGGGACTCTGGGGCCAACGTCCTGACTTTC | TRBJ2-6 | TRBV7-2 | . | .
CATSDPPTGDTGELFF | TGTGCCACCAGTGACCCTCCGACAGGGGACACCGGGGAGCTGTTTTTT | TRBJ2-2 | TRBV24-1 | . | TRBD1
CASSKTGDISGNTIYF | TGTGCCAGCAGTAAGACAGGGGACATCTCTGGAAACACCATATATTTT | TRBJ1-3 | TRBV6-1 | . | TRBD1
CASRSGVSSSYEQYF | TGTGCCAGTAGGTCGGGCGTTTCAAGCTCCTACGAGCAGTACTTC | TRBJ2-7 | TRBV19 | few | .
CASSLAGTAYEQYF | TGTGCCAGCAGTTTAGCCGGGACAGCCTACGAGCAGTACTTC | TRBJ2-7 | TRBV28 | many | TRBD1
CATSRDGGVGPGETQYF | TGTGCCACCAGCAGAGATGGGGGAGTAGGGCCCGGCGAGACCCAGTACTTC | TRBJ2-5 | TRBV15 | many | .
CASSLGGRGLVGETQYF | TGTGCCAGCAGCTTAGGGGGGAGGGGTCTTGTAGGGGAGACCCAGTACTTC | TRBJ2-5 | TRBV7-2 | few | TRBD2
CASSSSGTEAFF | TGTGCCAGCAGCTCTTCAGGGACTGAAGCTTTCTTT | TRBJ1-1 | TRBV2 | many | .
CASSGGGTTEAFF | TGCGCCAGCAGCGGCGGGGGCACGACTGAAGCTTTCTTT | TRBJ1-1 | TRBV5-1 | . | .
CASSLGVAGGYNEQFF | TGTGCCAGCAGCTTAGGTGTAGCGGGCGGCTACAATGAGCAGTTCTTC | TRBJ2-1 | TRBV11-2 | few | TRBD2
CASIRTLSSGANVLTF | TGTGCCAGCATACGGACATTAAGCTCTGGGGCCAACGTCCTGACTTTC | TRBJ2-6 | TRBV2 | few | .
CASSAGQEIISPLHF | TGTGCCAGCAGTGCGGGACAGGAGATAATTTCACCCCTCCACTTT | TRBJ1-6 | TRBV2 | many | TRBD1
CATSEPTDTGELFF | TGTGCCACCAGTGAACCCACAGACACCGGGGAGCTGTTTTTT | TRBJ2-2 | TRBV24-1 | . | .
CASSIDHYGYTF | TGTGCCAGTAGTATAGACCACTATGGCTACACCTTC | TRBJ1-2 | TRBV19 | few | .
CASSRGSNTEAFF | TGTGCCAGCAGCCGAGGGTCGAACACTGAAGCTTTCTTT | TRBJ1-1 | TRBV9 | few | .
CASSSWTGALNTEAFF | TGTGCCAGCAGCTCCTGGACAGGGGCTTTGAACACTGAAGCTTTCTTT | TRBJ1-1 | TRBV11-2 | . | TRBD1
CSVSASGVSTEAFF | TGCAGCGTCTCCGCGTCAGGGGTTTCGACTGAAGCTTTCTTT | TRBJ1-1 | TRBV29-1 | few | .
CASSLATSGSGTQYF | TGTGCCAGCAGCTTAGCGACTAGCGGGAGTGGGACCCAGTACTTT | TRBJ2-5 | TRBV7-2 | . | TRBD2
CASSLRPWAGGPRTGELFF | TGTGCCAGCAGTTTACGGCCCTGGGCGGGAGGGCCTCGCACCGGGGAGCTGTTTTTT | TRBJ2-2 | TRBV28 | many | TRBD2
CASSQEAGGGGNSPLHF | TGCGCCAGCAGCCAAGAGGCGGGTGGCGGGGGAAATTCACCCCTCCACTTT | TRBJ1-6 | TRBV4-3 | . | .
CASSAVPGEQYF | TGTGCCAGCAGTGCAGTCCCCGGGGAGCAGTACTTC | TRBJ2-7 | TRBV6-1 | many | .
CASSSDRDGNQPQHF | TGTGCCAGCAGTTCCGACAGGGACGGCAATCAGCCCCAGCATTTT | TRBJ1-5 | TRBV11-1 | few | TRBD1
CAWRGDNAGTEAFF | TGTGCCTGGAGGGGAGACAACGCGGGGACTGAAGCTTTCTTT | TRBJ1-1 | TRBV30 | many | .
CSVSGQGISSGANVLTF | TGCAGCGTCTCGGGACAGGGTATTAGTTCTGGGGCCAACGTCCTGACTTTC | TRBJ2-6 | TRBV29-1 | . | TRBD1
CASSESGGFLKTQYF | TGTGCCAGCAGTGAAAGCGGCGGGTTTCTCAAGACCCAGTACTTC | TRBJ2-5 | TRBV6-1 | few | .
CSANTLAGQADTQYF | TGCAGTGCCAATACCTTAGCGGGTCAGGCAGATACGCAGTATTTT | TRBJ2-3 | TRBV20-1 | . | TRBD2
CASSMKVGSIHEQYF | TGTGCCAGTAGTATGAAGGTCGGGAGCATCCACGAGCAGTACTTC | TRBJ2-7 | TRBV19 | . | .
CASSARQRANYGYTF | TGTGCCAGCAGTGCCCGACAGAGAGCTAACTATGGCTACACCTTC | TRBJ1-2 | TRBV12-3/TRBV12-4 | many | .
CAIKAGENTGELFF | TGTGCCATCAAGGCGGGTGAGAACACCGGGGAGCTGTTTTTT | TRBJ2-2 | TRBV10-3 | few | .
CASSSRDRTHNEQFF | TGTGCCAGCAGTTCACGAGACAGAACCCACAATGAGCAGTTCTTC | TRBJ2-1 | TRBV7-2 | . | .
CASSSSDRGYEQYF | TGCGCCAGCAGCTCTTCCGACAGGGGATACGAGCAGTACTTC | TRBJ2-7 | TRBV5-1 | . | TRBD1
CASSQDGQINTEAFF | TGCGCCAGCAGCCAAGATGGACAGATAAACACTGAAGCTTTCTTT | TRBJ1-1 | TRBV4-1 | . | .
CAWSEDRGYGYTF | TGTGCCTGGAGCGAAGACAGGGGCTATGGCTACACCTTC | TRBJ1-2 | TRBV30 | many | TRBD1
CASSYSRTSGSDSYNEQFF | TGTGCCAGCAGTTACTCGCGGACTAGCGGGAGCGATTCCTACAATGAGCAGTTCTTC | TRBJ2-1 | TRBV6-6 | . | TRBD2
CARCRDNKETQYF | TGTGCCCGCTGCCGGGACAACAAAGAGACCCAGTACTTC | TRBJ2-5 | TRBV6-1 | . | .
CASSLALGPGETQYF | TGCGCCAGCAGCTTGGCCTTGGGACCGGGAGAGACCCAGTACTTC | TRBJ2-5 | TRBV5-5 | . | .
CASSPSTVPVSYEQYF | TGTGCCAGCAGTCCTTCGACCGTCCCCGTTTCCTACGAGCAGTACTTC | TRBJ2-7 | TRBV6-1 | . | .
CASSFPSVDTDTQYF | TGTGCCAGCAGTTTCCCTAGCGTCGACACAGATACGCAGTATTTT | TRBJ2-3 | TRBV28 | few | .
CASSKDRGFDEKLFF | TGTGCCAGTAGTAAGGACAGGGGATTTGATGAAAAACTGTTTTTT | TRBJ1-4 | TRBV19 | . | TRBD1
CASSLELHEQYF | TGTGCCAGCAGCTTGGAACTTCACGAGCAGTACTTC | TRBJ2-7 | TRBV7-8 | many | .
CASSFGHSGANVLTF | TGTGCCAGCAGTTTCGGCCACTCTGGGGCCAACGTCCTGACTTTC | TRBJ2-6 | TRBV28 | few | .
CASSLARQGGTDTQYF | TGTGCCAGCAGCTTAGCACGACAGGGGGGCACAGATACGCAGTATTTT | TRBJ2-3 | TRBV11-2 | few | TRBD1